The 26 T cell receptor beta chains in this list originate from one sample, sequenced in a study of Ad26.COV2.S vaccination and SARS-CoV-2 variants. Treatment in this sample: some 20 received Ad26.COV2.S at low or high dose, single or two shots; several received placebo; per-sample allocation not given. Sampling was done on day 63 after the first vaccine or placebo injection. Using immunoSEQ multiplex PCR, the repertoire was profiled, and TCRdb retains in-frame clones only, with some absent. The data hold a few hundred thousand clones, with more than 75% observed a single time. Sequenced material: peripheral blood, taken in a trial of Ad26.COV2.S vaccine versus placebo. All receptors come from a person aged 18-65 years who received the Ad26.COV2.S COVID-19 vaccine or a placebo.

The rearrangement joins TRBV7-6 to TRBJ2-2; 11 bases match TRBD2. This CDR3 has 17 amino acids. J gave up 0 bases and V 5 bases, and 5 bases lay outside the gene matches. Germline V CDR1 and CDR2: SGHVS, FNYEAQ. The CDR3 loop reads CASSPTSGGPNTGELFF. CDR3 nucleotides: TGTGCCAGCAGCCCTACTAGCGGGGGCCCGAACACCGGGGAGCTGTTTTTT.

The chain is built from TRBV27 and TRBJ2-7; 7 bases fit TRBD1. The CDR3 is 15 residues long. Germline V gives CDR1 MNHEY, CDR2 SMNVEV (reference sequence). V shed 10 bases, J shed 0 bases, and the junction held 12 bases outside the gene matches. The CDR3 nucleotides are TGTGCCAACAAGTCGGTTAACAGGGGCTCCTACGAGCAGTACTTC. Its translation: CANKSVNRGSYEQYF.

V and J are TRBV28 and TRBJ2-5, with D possibly TRBD1 on 6 matching bases. This CDR3 contains 17 residues. Germline CDR1 and CDR2: MDHEN and SYDVKM. Deletions cut 1 base from V and 5 bases from J, with 20 bases between. CDR3 loop: CASSLSLQSGARETQYF. CDR3 bases: TGTGCCAGCAGTTTATCGCTACAGTCAGGGGCGCGGGAGACCCAGTACTTC.

The CDR3 nucleotides read TGTGCCAGCAGAGCCCCGAGGACAGGGGGTTCACCCCTCCACTTT. Amino acid sequence: CASRAPRTGGSPLHF. The J gene is TRBJ1-6, the V gene TRBV28; 10 nucleotides line up with TRBD1. The CDR3 is made up of 15 amino acids. Per the germline V gene, CDR1 is MDHEN and CDR2 is SYDVKM. The ends lost 6 bases at V and 9 bases at J; junction bases unmatched: 8.

This chain connects TRBV2 to TRBJ1-2, with 8 bases aligning to TRBD1. CDR1 is SNHLY, CDR2 FYNNEI, per germline. This CDR3 has 13 residues. J was trimmed by 7 bases and V by 4 bases; bases with no gene match: 5. In DNA, the CDR3 is TGTGCCAGCAGTGGGGGCGACAGGGGTGGCTACACCTTC. It encodes CASSGGDRGGYTF.

The sample holds a few counts of this clone. The chain couples TRBV28 to TRBJ1-5; TRBD1 matches at 7 bases. CDR1 and CDR2 from the germline V gene are MDHEN and SYDVKM. This CDR3 region has 14 residues. J was trimmed by 7 bases and V by 4 bases; bases with no gene match: 7. CDR3: CASSSQGGGQPQHF. CDR3 coding DNA: TGTGCCAGCAGTTCTCAGGGGGGCGGACAGCCCCAGCATTTT.

The count of this clone is one. The chain joins TRBV6-5 to TRBJ1-2; TRBD1 might be the D (6 bases). Between the trimmed V and J ends, which lost 8 bases and 6 bases, there was a span of 13 bases. The CDR3 contains 12 residues. The germline V gene has CDR1 MNHEY and CDR2 SVGAGI. The CDR3: CASSPGHHGYTF. The CDR3 nucleotides are TGTGCCAGCTCTCCGGGACACCATGGCTACACCTTC.

The genes are TRBV25-1 and TRBJ1-4; 9 nucleotides agree with TRBD1. J was trimmed by 7 bases and V by 2 bases; bases with no gene match: 14. CDR1 and CDR2 from the germline V gene are MGHDK and SYGVNS. CDR3 length equals 18 residues. The CDR3, as DNA: TGTGCCAGCAGTGAACCGGGACAGGGCCCGGCGGAGGGTGAAAAACTGTTTTTT. This translates into CASSEPGQGPAEGEKLFF.

The chain links TRBV3-1 (or the pseudogene TRBV3-2) to TRBJ2-1; D uncertain. V dropped 4 bases and J dropped 2 bases, with 3 bases sitting between them. This CDR3 spans 12 amino acids. Germline V gives CDR1 LGHDT, CDR2 YNNKEL (reference sequence). The CDR3 loop is CASSPTYNEQFF. CDR3 DNA sequence: TGTGCCAGCAGCCCGACCTACAATGAGCAGTTCTTC.

This chain links TRBV2 with TRBJ1-2; TRBD1 might be the D (6 bases). Trimming removed 2 bases from V and 5 bases from J, with 12 bases in between. The CDR3 loop spans 14 amino acids. Germline values: CDR1 SNHLY, CDR2 FYNNEI. The CDR3 sequence is CASSELARGYGYTF. The CDR3 bases are TGTGCCAGCAGTGAACTGGCCAGGGGTTATGGCTACACCTTC.

V is TRBV7-8 and J is TRBJ2-7; D is uncertain. The V end lost 5 bases, the J end lost 2 bases, and 7 bases lay between the germline ends. This CDR3 is built from 12 residues. Germline lookup yields CDR1 SGHVS and CDR2 FQNEAQ. CDR3 loop: CASSMGTYEQYF. The DNA for the CDR3 is TGTGCCAGCAGCATGGGAACCTACGAGCAGTACTTC.

V and J are TRBV6-2 or TRBV6-3 and TRBJ1-5, with 7 bases lining up with TRBD1. Germline lookup yields CDR1 MNHEY and CDR2 SVGEGT. V shed 1 base and J 4 bases; nucleotides not matched to a gene: 1. The CDR3 has 14 amino acids. The DNA for the CDR3 is TGTGCCAGCAGTTACTGGGACAGAAATCAGCCCCAGCATTTT. Translated: CASSYWDRNQPQHF.

The V gene is TRBV6-1, the J gene TRBJ2-7, with 11 positions matching TRBD2. Unmatched junction bases numbered 4, after V lost 0 bases and J lost 0 bases. The germline gives CDR1 MNHNS, CDR2 SASEGT. This CDR3 comprises 17 residues. CDR3 coding DNA: TGTGCCAGCAGTGAAGCGCTTCTAGCGGGGGGCTCCTACGAGCAGTACTTC. Translation: CASSEALLAGGSYEQYF.

In this sample, this clone turned up a few times. The J gene is TRBJ1-3, the V gene TRBV28; the D is unclear. CDR1 and CDR2 from the germline V gene are MDHEN and SYDVKM. The ends were cut back, 6 bases at V and 0 bases at J, with 15 bases in the middle. This CDR3 is 16 amino acids long. CDR3 in amino acids: CASRPPWANSGNTIYF. The CDR3 nucleotides are TGTGCCAGCAGGCCCCCTTGGGCGAACTCTGGAAACACCATATATTTT.

This chain links TRBV29-1 with TRBJ2-7; D might be TRBD1 (5 bases). With 0 bases removed from V and 0 bases from J, the gap between germline ends came to 12 bases. CDR3 size: 15 residues. Germline lookup yields CDR1 SQVTM and CDR2 ANQGSEA. This CDR3 is CSVEDTRTNSYEQYF. The CDR3 DNA reads TGCAGCGTTGAAGATACGAGGACAAACTCCTACGAGCAGTACTTC.

This chain connects TRBV19 to TRBJ2-7; the D gene is possibly TRBD1 (7 bases). In germline, CDR1 is LNHDA, CDR2 SQIVND (reference sequence). The CDR3 totals 17 residues. With 1 base removed from V and 5 bases from J, the gap between germline ends came to 21 bases. The CDR3 reads CASSIARAGTAGNEQYF. The CDR3 nucleotides are TGTGCCAGTAGTATAGCCAGAGCCGGGACAGCGGGCAACGAGCAGTACTTC. The variable domain in full, completed from reference TRBV19 and TRBJ2-7, reads DGGITQSPKYLFRKEGQNVTLSCEQNLNHDAMYWYRQDPGQGLRLIYYSQIVNDFQKGDIAEGYSVSREKKESFPLTVTSAQKNPTAFYLCASSIARAGTAGNEQYFGPGTRLTVT.

The chain carries TRBV5-4 and TRBJ2-2; no firm D call. The CDR3 totals 14 residues. V gave up 0 bases and J gave up 0 bases, with 3 bases separating them. The germline CDR1 and CDR2 sequences are SGHNT and YYREEE (reference sequence). Here the CDR3 reads CASSLDSNTGELFF. Here the CDR3 DNA reads TGTGCCAGCAGCTTGGACTCGAACACCGGGGAGCTGTTTTTT.

The chain combines TRBV19 with TRBJ1-1; D ambiguous. Germline V gene sequence: CDR1 LNHDA, CDR2 SQIVND (reference sequence). The CDR3 totals 15 residues. V gave up 3 bases and J gave up 3 bases, with 14 bases separating them. Here the CDR3 DNA reads TGTGCCAGTAGTATGGTCGGGCGGTCGGACACTGAAGCTTTCTTT. Its translation is CASSMVGRSDTEAFF.

This sequence joins TRBV19 and TRBJ2-1, with TRBD2 matching over 9 bases. The germline gives CDR1 LNHDA, CDR2 SQIVND (reference sequence). Losses at the gene ends were 2 bases for V and 8 bases for J; bases not matched to a gene: 7. The CDR3 consists of 15 residues. The CDR3 nucleotides are TGTGCCAGTAGTATATTGCGGGGGGGCTCGGATGAGCAGTTCTTC. It codes for CASSILRGGSDEQFF.

The chain links TRBV3-1 (or the pseudogene TRBV3-2) to TRBJ2-5; D remains unclear. Germline-derived CDR1 and CDR2 are LGHDT and YNNKEL (reference sequence). This CDR3 spans 18 amino acids. Deletions cut 4 bases from V and 2 bases from J, with 23 bases between. CDR3: CASSRRALEVALQETQYF. In DNA form, the CDR3 reads TGTGCCAGCAGCCGAAGAGCCCTCGAGGTAGCTCTACAAGAGACCCAGTACTTC.

Note on this clone: Other nucleotide sequences in the sample specify the same CDR3. The chain recombines TRBV6-2 or TRBV6-3 with TRBJ1-3; no reliable D call. The length of the CDR3 is 14 residues. Germline V lookup: CDR1 MNHEY, CDR2 SVGEGT. With 2 bases removed from V and 0 bases from J, the gap between germline ends came to 5 bases. The CDR3 spells CASSYPDSGNTIYF. CDR3 DNA sequence: TGTGCCAGCAGTTACCCAGACTCTGGAAACACCATATATTTT.

The chain recombines TRBV7-9 with TRBJ2-5; D is uncertain. The V and J ends lost 1 base and 4 bases respectively, with 10 bases between them. This CDR3 comprises 14 residues. From germline, CDR1 is SEHNR and CDR2 FQNEAQ (reference sequence). CDR3 in DNA: TGTGCCAGCAGCTTAGTCCCCGAGCGAGAGACCCAGTACTTC. It encodes CASSLVPERETQYF.

The chain joins TRBV9 to TRBJ2-3; possible D gene TRBD2, 6 bases. The V gene lost 4 bases and the J gene lost 5 bases, with 14 bases spanning the gap. From germline, CDR1 is SGDLS and CDR2 YYNGEE. The length of the CDR3 is 14 residues. The CDR3 sequence is CASSNGGGIDTQYF. CDR3 DNA sequence: TGTGCCAGCAGCAACGGTGGGGGGATAGATACGCAGTATTTT.

The gene calls are TRBV7-8 and TRBJ1-3; D ambiguous. The V gene lost 1 base and the J gene lost 0 bases, with 7 bases spanning the gap. CDR3 length: 15 amino acids. The germline gives CDR1 SGHVS, CDR2 FQNEAQ. In DNA form, the CDR3 reads TGTGCCAGCAGCTTAGTCGGTTTCTCTGGAAACACCATATATTTT. It is translated as CASSLVGFSGNTIYF.

The V and J genes are TRBV4-1 and TRBJ2-1; maybe TRBD1 (6 bases). The CDR3 spans 16 residues. Trimming took off 1 base at V and 4 bases at J, with 14 bases between the two ends. Per the germline V gene, CDR1 is MGHRA and CDR2 is YSYEKL. The CDR3 reads CASSQGQALPYNEQFF. CDR3 sequence (DNA): TGCGCCAGCAGCCAAGGACAGGCCCTCCCTTACAATGAGCAGTTCTTC.

This chain joins TRBV6-5 and TRBJ1-1; D gene uncertain. Germline V gene data show CDR1 as MNHEY and CDR2 as SVGAGI. The CDR3 sequence is 14 residues long. V was shortened by 5 bases and J by 4 bases, with 14 bases between the two germline ends. CDR3 loop: CASSKLGGGTEAFF. CDR3 bases: TGTGCCAGCAGTAAACTGGGAGGAGGCACTGAAGCTTTCTTT.